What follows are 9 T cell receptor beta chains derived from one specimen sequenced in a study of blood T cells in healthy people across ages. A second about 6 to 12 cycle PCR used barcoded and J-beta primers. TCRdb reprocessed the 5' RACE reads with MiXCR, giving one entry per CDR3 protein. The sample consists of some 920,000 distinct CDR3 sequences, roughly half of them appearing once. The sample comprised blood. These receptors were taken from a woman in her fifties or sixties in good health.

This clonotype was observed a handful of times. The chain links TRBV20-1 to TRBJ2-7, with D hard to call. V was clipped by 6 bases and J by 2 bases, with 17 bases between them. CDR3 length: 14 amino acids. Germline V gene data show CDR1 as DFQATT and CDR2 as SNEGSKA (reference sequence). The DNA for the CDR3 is TGCAGTGCGCACCGCCCGGACGGCACCTACGAGCAGTACTTC. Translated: CSAHRPDGTYEQYF.

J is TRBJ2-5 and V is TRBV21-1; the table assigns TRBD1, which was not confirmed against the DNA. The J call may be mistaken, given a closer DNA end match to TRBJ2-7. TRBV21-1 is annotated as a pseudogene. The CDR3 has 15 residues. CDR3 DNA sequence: TGTGCCAGAGACCCCACGGTAGAGGGGGCGGCCGAGCAGTACTTC. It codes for CARDPTVEGAAEQYF.

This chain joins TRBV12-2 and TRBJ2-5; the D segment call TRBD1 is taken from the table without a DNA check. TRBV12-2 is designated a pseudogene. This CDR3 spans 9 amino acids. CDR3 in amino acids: CASRPGRYF. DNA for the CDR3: TGTGCAAGTCGTCCAGGGCGGTACTTC.

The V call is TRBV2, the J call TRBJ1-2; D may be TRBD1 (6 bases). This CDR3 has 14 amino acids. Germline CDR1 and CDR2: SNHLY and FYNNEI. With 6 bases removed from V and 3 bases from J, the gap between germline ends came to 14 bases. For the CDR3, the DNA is TGTGCCAGCAGAGAACAGGGTTCGGACTATGGCTACACCTTC. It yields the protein CASREQGSDYGYTF.

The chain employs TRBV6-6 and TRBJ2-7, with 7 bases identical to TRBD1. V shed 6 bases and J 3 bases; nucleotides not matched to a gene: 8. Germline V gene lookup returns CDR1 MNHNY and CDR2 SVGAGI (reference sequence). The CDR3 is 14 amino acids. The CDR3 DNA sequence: TGTGCCAGCAGCCAAGGGACAGCCAACTACGAGCAGTACTTC. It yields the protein CASSQGTANYEQYF.

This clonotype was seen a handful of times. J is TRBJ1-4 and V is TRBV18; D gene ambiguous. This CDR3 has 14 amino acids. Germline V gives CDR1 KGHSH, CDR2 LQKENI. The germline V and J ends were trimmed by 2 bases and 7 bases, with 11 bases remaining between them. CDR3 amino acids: CASSPSWVGEKLFF. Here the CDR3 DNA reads TGTGCCAGCTCACCAAGCTGGGTGGGTGAAAAACTGTTTTTT.

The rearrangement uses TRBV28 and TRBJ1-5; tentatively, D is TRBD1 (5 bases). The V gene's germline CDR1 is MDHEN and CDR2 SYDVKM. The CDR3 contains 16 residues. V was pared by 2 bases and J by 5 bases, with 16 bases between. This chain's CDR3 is CASSLVWGLNYQPQHF. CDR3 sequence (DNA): TGTGCCAGCAGTTTAGTCTGGGGGTTGAATTATCAGCCCCAGCATTTT.

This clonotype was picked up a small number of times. CDR3 nucleotides: TGTGCCAGCAGCTTAAGCAGGGACCTCTATGGCTACACCTTC. It encodes CASSLSRDLYGYTF. This chain joins TRBV7-3 and TRBJ1-2; a weak D match, TRBD1 (5 bases). CDR1 is SGHTA and CDR2 is FQGTGA in the germline V gene. The CDR3 spans 14 residues. V was clipped by 1 base and J by 4 bases, with 10 bases between them. The full variable domain, completed using reference TRBV7-3 and TRBJ1-2, is GAGVSQTPSNKVTEKGKYVELRCDPISGHTALYWYRQSLGQGPEFLIYFQGTGAADDSGLPNDRFFAVRPEGSVSTLKIQRTERGDSAVYLCASSLSRDLYGYTFGSGTRLTVV.

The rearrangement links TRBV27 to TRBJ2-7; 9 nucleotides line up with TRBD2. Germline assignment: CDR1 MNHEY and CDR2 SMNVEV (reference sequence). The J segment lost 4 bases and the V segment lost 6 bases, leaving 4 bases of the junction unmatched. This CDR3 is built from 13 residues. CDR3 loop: CASRAGGPYEQYF. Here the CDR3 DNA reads TGTGCCAGCAGGGCGGGAGGGCCGTACGAGCAGTACTTC.